This entry lists 27 T cell receptor beta chains sequenced from one sample in a study of regulatory T cells in long-lasting Graves disease. Arm-PCR of CDR3 regions and iRepertoire HTBI primers were used to build TCR beta libraries. TCRdb redid the calling of the multiplex PCR reads with MiXCR, one entry per CDR3 protein. The sample shows around 400,000 distinct CDR3 sequences, about 25% of them seen only once. Time point of the sample: persistent/refractory GD, antithyroid drugs over 5 years with positive TRAb. Extracted RNA from PBMCs served as the source of the TCR library. The starting material was peripheral blood mononuclear cells (PBMCs), obtained when the disease was refractory, from a patient treated with antithyroid drugs. The receptors were gathered from a female donor with Graves disease.

This clonotype has at least ten counts. The genes are TRBV2 and TRBJ2-2; D uncertain. Trimming left V 0 bases short and J 7 bases short, with 9 bases between. CDR1 and CDR2 (germline): SNHLY, FYNNEI. The length of the CDR3 is 14 residues. CDR3 sequence: CASSEARPGGELFF. In nucleotides, the CDR3 is TGTGCCAGCAGTGAAGCTCGACCGGGCGGGGAGCTGTTTTTT.

This clonotype has just a few counts. This chain uses TRBV7-6 with TRBJ2-5; 8 bases fit TRBD2. Germline loops: CDR1 SGHVS, CDR2 FNYEAQ. The length of the CDR3 is 15 residues. The J segment lost 4 bases and the V segment lost 0 bases, leaving 4 bases of the junction unmatched. The chain's CDR3 is CASSLASGGPETQYF. DNA for the CDR3: TGTGCCAGCAGCTTAGCGTCGGGGGGGCCAGAGACCCAGTACTTC.

The chain links TRBV20-1 to TRBJ1-1; a weak D match, TRBD1 (5 bases). Trimming removed 6 bases at V and 1 base at J, with 18 bases between. Germline CDR1 and CDR2: DFQATT and SNEGSKA (reference sequence). This CDR3 has 15 residues. The DNA for the CDR3 is TGCAGTGCCCGGCGGCGGGGCAGTCGGAACACTGAAGCTTTCTTT. As protein: CSARRRGSRNTEAFF.

In this sample, this clonotype turned up a few times. This chain joins TRBV3-1 and TRBJ2-3; D might be TRBD1 (6 bases). The CDR3 runs 13 residues. Germline V gene data show CDR1 as LGHDT and CDR2 as YNNKEL (reference sequence). Trimming cost V 1 base and J 7 bases, with 9 bases left between them. CDR3 protein: CASSQAQGNTQYF. CDR3 in DNA: TGTGCCAGCAGCCAAGCACAGGGCAATACGCAGTATTTT.

The V call is TRBV7-9, the J call TRBJ2-2; D remains unclear. The CDR3 has 12 residues. The V and J ends lost 1 base and 9 bases respectively, with 6 bases between them. Germline CDR1 and CDR2: SEHNR and FQNEAQ (reference sequence). The CDR3 is CASSLERWELFF. CDR3 nucleotides: TGTGCCAGCAGCTTAGAAAGATGGGAGCTGTTTTTT.

This chain joins TRBV30 and TRBJ2-2, with 8 bases lining up with TRBD1. The V and J ends lost 3 bases and 5 bases, in that order; junction bases with no gene match: 8. From germline, CDR1 is GTSNPN and CDR2 SVGIG (reference sequence). The CDR3 extends over 15 amino acids. CDR3 region: CAWRGTGGRTGELFF. For the CDR3, the DNA is TGTGCCTGGAGGGGTACAGGGGGGAGGACCGGGGAGCTGTTTTTT.

This clonotype has a handful of counts. A read error may produce the germline difference seen at one junction end. The J gene is TRBJ1-2, the V gene TRBV5-1; D is unresolved. Germline CDR1 is SGHRS and CDR2 is YFSETQ. CDR3 length: 15 residues. CDR3 sequence: CASSLESPLGYGYTF. DNA for the CDR3: TGCGCCAGCAGCTTGGAGTCTCCTTTGGGCTATGGCTACACTTTC.

This clonotype has only a few counts. The genes are TRBV6-1 and TRBJ2-7; D unresolved. Trimming left V 6 bases short and J 5 bases short, with 17 bases between. This CDR3 region has 14 residues. CDR1 is MNHNS and CDR2 is SASEGT in the germline V gene. This CDR3 is CASSADWSGNEQYF. The CDR3, as DNA: TGTGCCAGCAGCGCCGACTGGAGTGGTAACGAGCAGTACTTC.

This clonotype has a count of ten or more. This chain uses TRBV28 with TRBJ1-2; D unresolved. Per germline, CDR1 MDHEN and CDR2 SYDVKM. The CDR3 has 14 residues. The V gene lost 2 bases and the J gene lost 6 bases, with 13 bases spanning the gap. The CDR3 DNA reads as TGTGCCAGCAGTTTAGGCAGAGGTAGAGATGGCTACACCTTC. Its protein is CASSLGRGRDGYTF.

The chain has TRBV27 and TRBJ1-1; TRBD1 might be the D (5 bases). CDR3 size: 14 residues. Looked up from germline, CDR1 is MNHEY and CDR2 is SMNVEV (reference sequence). V dropped 3 bases and J dropped 5 bases, with 13 bases sitting between them. DNA of the CDR3: TGTGCCAGCAGTTTGATCCGGGGGGGGACTGAAGCTTTCTTT. It encodes CASSLIRGGTEAFF.

As regards this clonotype: The germline gene is not matched at one end of the junction; a read error may be the cause. The chain has TRBV29-1 and TRBJ2-7; TRBD2 matches 7 bases. Germline lookup yields CDR1 SQVTM and CDR2 ANQGSEA. CDR3 size: 13 residues. The CDR3 DNA reads as TGCAGCGCCAGGACGGGAGGTTCCTGCGAGCAGTACTTC. This sequence encodes CSARTGGSCEQYF.

At least ten counts were recorded for this clonotype. The chain's CDR3 is CASSFNPNYGYTF. CDR3 in DNA: TGTGCCAGCAGTTTTAACCCAAACTATGGCTACACCTTC. The gene calls are TRBV6-5 and TRBJ1-2; the D is unclear. V was clipped by 4 bases and J by 2 bases, with 8 bases between them. This CDR3 has 13 amino acids. The germline gives CDR1 MNHEY, CDR2 SVGAGI.

This clonotype was detected only a few times. This chain joins TRBV14 and TRBJ2-7, with TRBD2 matching 16 bases. The germline gives CDR1 SGHDN, CDR2 FVKESK. This CDR3 region has 21 residues. V was pared by 4 bases and J by 0 bases, with 15 bases of the junction left unmatched. CDR3 sequence reads: CASSLNYPGLAGGRSSYEQYF. CDR3 DNA: TGTGCCAGCAGCCTGAACTACCCGGGACTAGCGGGAGGGAGGAGCTCCTACGAGCAGTACTTC.

This clonotype was counted ten times or more. J is TRBJ1-5 and V is TRBV7-2; TRBD1 is a possible D gene (5 bases). V was pared by 3 bases and J by 1 base, with 13 bases between. CDR1 and CDR2 from the germline V gene are SGHTA and FQGNSA. This CDR3 has 16 amino acids. The CDR3 sequence: CASSLLPGLSNQPQHF. In DNA form, the CDR3 reads TGTGCCAGCAGCTTGTTACCGGGACTGAGCAATCAGCCCCAGCATTTT.

This clonotype was seen at least ten times. The V and J genes are TRBV6-1 and TRBJ1-2, with D maybe TRBD1 (5 bases). The CDR3 contains 15 residues. The germline V gene has CDR1 MNHNS and CDR2 SASEGT. Trimming removed 6 bases at V and 4 bases at J, with 18 bases between. CDR3 nucleotides: TGTGCCAGCAGCTCCTCAGGGATGTTGGGCTATGGCTACACCTTC. Amino acid sequence: CASSSSGMLGYGYTF.

The CDR3: CASSPFSTALRGYTF. CDR3 coding DNA: TGTGCCAGCAGCCCCTTCTCGACAGCCCTTCGGGGCTACACCTTC. The J gene is TRBJ1-2, the V gene TRBV5-6, with a possible D match to TRBD1 (5 bases). CDR1 is SGHDT and CDR2 is YYEEEE in the germline V gene. There are 15 residues in the CDR3. The V end was cut by 4 bases, the J end by 8 bases, with 21 bases between.

The V gene is TRBV2, the J gene TRBJ2-7; 10 nucleotides match TRBD2. The germline V gene has CDR1 SNHLY and CDR2 FYNNEI. V lost 5 bases to trimming and J lost 3 bases; unmatched junction nucleotides: 7. The CDR3 is 15 residues long. CDR3 in DNA: TGTGCCAGCAGTCAGATTCTAGCGGGAGACTACGAGCAGTACTTC. This translates into CASSQILAGDYEQYF.

The chain is built from TRBV20-1 and TRBJ1-1; D gene uncertain. The germline gives CDR1 DFQATT, CDR2 SNEGSKA (reference sequence). CDR3 length equals 15 residues. V was pared by 0 bases and J by 3 bases, with 14 bases between. CDR3 amino acids: CSAREGAVMDTEAFF. CDR3 nucleotide sequence: TGCAGTGCTAGAGAAGGTGCGGTTATGGACACTGAAGCTTTCTTT.

The chain joins TRBV10-3 to TRBJ2-6; D possibly corresponds to TRBD2 (6 bases). Germline V gene data show CDR1 as ENHRY and CDR2 as SYGVKD. The CDR3 extends over 14 amino acids. Trimming took off 10 bases at V and 4 bases at J, with 14 bases between the two ends. In nucleotides, the CDR3 is TGTGCCACCCATGGGGGGTCCGGGGCCAACGTCCTGACTTTC. The encoded protein is CATHGGSGANVLTF.

V and J are TRBV28 and TRBJ2-5; TRBD2 matches at 9 bases. This CDR3 spans 15 amino acids. Unmatched junction bases numbered 6, after V lost 2 bases and J lost 5 bases. Germline V gene lookup returns CDR1 MDHEN and CDR2 SYDVKM. CDR3 coding DNA: TGTGCCAGCAGTTTACTAGCGGGAATATCTGAGACCCAGTACTTC. It is translated as CASSLLAGISETQYF.

The genes are TRBV7-2 and TRBJ1-3; D is uncertain. Between the trimmed V and J ends, which lost 5 bases and 0 bases, there was a span of 14 bases. Germline V lookup: CDR1 SGHTA, CDR2 FQGNSA. The CDR3 runs to 16 residues. The CDR3 DNA reads as TGTGCCAGCAGCCTCGGCACGGTTATCTCTGGAAACACCATATATTTT. It encodes CASSLGTVISGNTIYF.

The V and J genes are TRBV18 and TRBJ2-5; 9 bases agree with TRBD2. The J segment lost 0 bases and the V segment lost 4 bases, leaving 6 bases of the junction unmatched. In germline, CDR1 is KGHSH, CDR2 LQKENI. The CDR3 runs to 16 residues. CDR3 DNA: TGTGCCAGCTCACGTGGACTAGCGCCCTACCAAGAGACCCAGTACTTC. Protein product: CASSRGLAPYQETQYF.

This sequence joins TRBV5-1 and TRBJ1-5, with D possibly matching TRBD1 (5 bases). Trimming removed 0 bases at V and 4 bases at J, with 11 bases between. There are 15 residues in the CDR3. CDR1 and CDR2 (germline): SGHRS, YFSETQ. CDR3 residues: CASSLEGRENQPQHF. CDR3 DNA: TGCGCCAGCAGCTTGGAGGGGCGAGAAAATCAGCCCCAGCATTTT.

The table lists this clonotype with many counts. The chain employs TRBV2 and TRBJ1-1; D is perhaps TRBD1 (5 bases). The CDR3 is made up of 15 amino acids. Germline CDR1 SNHLY, CDR2 FYNNEI. Trimming left V 7 bases short and J 2 bases short, with 17 bases between. The CDR3 DNA reads as TGTGCCAGCAAGGTGGCGGGGGATAAAAACACTGAAGCTTTCTTT. This gives the protein CASKVAGDKNTEAFF.

The chain is built from TRBV2 and TRBJ2-2; TRBD1 is a possible D gene (6 bases). There are 15 residues in the CDR3. Trimming cost V 6 bases and J 1 base, with 12 bases left between them. Germline-derived CDR1 and CDR2 are SNHLY and FYNNEI. The CDR3 is CASSYQTGNTGELFF. The CDR3 nucleotides read TGTGCCAGCAGCTACCAGACAGGGAACACCGGGGAGCTGTTTTTT. Looking up the rest from reference TRBV2 and TRBJ2-2 gives the full variable domain: EPEVTQTPSHQVTQMGQEVILRCVPISNHLYFYWYRQILGQKVEFLVSFYNNEISEKSEIFDDQFSVERPDGSNFTLKIRSTKLEDSAMYFCASSYQTGNTGELFFGEGSRLTVL.

This clonotype showed up many times. The V call is TRBV12-3 or TRBV12-4, the J call TRBJ1-1; 8 positions agree with TRBD1. CDR3 size: 15 residues. V shed 3 bases, J shed 5 bases, and the junction held 8 bases outside the gene matches. The CDR3 is CASSFSDRGRTEAFF. The DNA for the CDR3 is TGTGCCAGCAGTTTCTCAGACAGGGGCCGGACTGAAGCTTTCTTT.

This clonotype was picked up a small number of times. The chain is built from TRBV29-1 and TRBJ1-4; D is undetermined. V lost 3 bases to trimming and J lost 8 bases, with 13 bases between them. In germline, CDR1 is SQVTM, CDR2 ANQGSEA. There are 13 residues in the CDR3. The CDR3 region is CSVESEGSEKLFF. The CDR3 region has the DNA TGCAGCGTTGAGTCGGAGGGATCCGAAAAACTGTTTTTT. The whole variable domain, filled in from reference TRBV29-1 and TRBJ1-4, reads SAVISQKPSRDICQRGTSLTIQCQVDSQVTMMFWYRQQPGQSLTLIATANQGSEATYESGFVIDKFPISRPNLTFSTLTVSNMSPEDSSIYLCSVESEGSEKLFFGSGTQLSVL.